A selection of T cell receptor beta chains follows, all from one sample in a study of blood T cell repertoires in COVID-19. Data came from immunoSEQ multiplex PCR; TCRdb stores just in-frame clones and leaves some out. The data contain a few hundred thousand clones, roughly 88% of them seen just once; the ten biggest clones take up just under 0.8%. Source material: peripheral blood. Receptor source: a woman in her 30s with acute or convalescent COVID-19. Each CDR3 is given with its conserved first and last residue. The D gene is left open where the match is weak. Not all rows give a size; the values are once, few, many and, for expanded clones, a class.

d_gene	abundance	v_gene	j_gene	CDR3nt	CDR3aa
TRBD2	NA	TRBV27	TRBJ2-2	TGTGCCAGCAGTTTAGTAGCGGGAGCCGTCGGGGAGCTGTTTTTT	CASSLVAGAVGELFF
NA	NA	TRBV7-2	TRBJ2-1	TGTGCCAGCAGCTCCGGGGGAGCCGGTCTGAATGAGCAGTTCTTC	CASSSGGAGLNEQFF
TRBD1	NA	TRBV7-9	TRBJ2-5	TGTGCCAGCAGCCAAGGGACAGCCCAAGAGACCCAGTACTTC	CASSQGTAQETQYF
TRBD2	NA	TRBV5-1	TRBJ2-1	TGCGCCAGCAGCTTGGGGCTAGCGGGAAGTCCGTTCTTC	CASSLGLAGSPFF
TRBD2	NA	TRBV7-9	TRBJ2-7	TGTGCCAGCCAGACTAGCGGGAGTTACGAGCAGTACTTC	CASQTSGSYEQYF
TRBD2	NA	TRBV10-3	TRBJ2-3	TGTGCCATCAGCCGGACTAGCGGGAGCACAGATACGCAGTATTTT	CAISRTSGSTDTQYF
NA	NA	TRBV5-4	TRBJ2-1	TGTGCCAGCAGCCCACACCCGACACCTGAGTTTGGTGAGCAGTTCTTC	CASSPHPTPEFGEQFF
TRBD1	NA	TRBV6-5	TRBJ1-1	TGTGCCAGCAGTTACGCAGGGGGCAGGACTGAAGCTTTCTTT	CASSYAGGRTEAFF
TRBD2	NA	TRBV6-2/TRBV6-3	TRBJ2-1	TGTGCCAGCAGCCTGGGGACTAGCGGATACAATGAGCAGTTCTTC	CASSLGTSGYNEQFF
NA	NA	TRBV19	TRBJ2-3	TGTGCAAGTACCGCAGGGTCAACAGATACGCAGTATTTT	CASTAGSTDTQYF
TRBD1	NA	TRBV5-6	TRBJ2-7	TGTGCCAGCAGCTCACGATTCCCGGGACAGGGGGCTCACGAGCAGTACTTC	CASSSRFPGQGAHEQYF
TRBD1	once	TRBV9	TRBJ1-2	TGTGCCAGCAGCGAAAGGACAGGGGTCTATGGCTACACCTTC	CASSERTGVYGYTF
NA	few	TRBV4-2	TRBJ2-7	TGTGCCAGCAGCGAGGACAGTGGCTCGTTTTCCGAGCAGTACTTC	CASSEDSGSFSEQYF
NA	NA	TRBV7-2	TRBJ2-6	TGTGCCGGAGGAGGTTCTGGGGCCAACGTCCTGACTTTC	CAGGGSGANVLTF
NA	NA	TRBV4-3	TRBJ1-6	TGCGCCAGCAGCCAAGTCATTAGTTATAATTCACCCCTCCACTTT	CASSQVISYNSPLHF
NA	NA	TRBV30	TRBJ2-2	TGTGCCTGGAGTGACCCTAGACTTGAGACCGGGGAGCTGTTTTTT	CAWSDPRLETGELFF
NA	NA	TRBV27	TRBJ1-4	TGTGCCAGCAGTTCCCAACTCGATGAAAAACTGTTTTTT	CASSSQLDEKLFF
TRBD1	NA	TRBV10-3	TRBJ1-1	TGTGCCATCAGGGAATTCGGGACAGGGGAGAACACTGAAGCTTTCTTT	CAIREFGTGENTEAFF
NA	NA	TRBV5-1	TRBJ1-4	TGCGCCAGCAGCTTGGGGGGACATAATGAAAAACTGTTTTTT	CASSLGGHNEKLFF
NA	NA	TRBV9	TRBJ2-1	TGTGCCAGCAGCCCCTTGCTAGCGCTACGCTCCTACAATGAGCAGTTCTTC	CASSPLLALRSYNEQFF
TRBD2	NA	TRBV7-8	TRBJ2-1	TGTGCCAGCAGCCCCTACAGGATCCCAACCCCGGGACTAGCGGGAGTTGAGCAGTTCTTC	CASSPYRIPTPGLAGVEQFF
NA	NA	TRBV5-4	TRBJ2-6	TGTGCCAGCAGCTTGTTGGCCATGGGGCTCTCTGGGGCCAACGTCCTGACTTTC	CASSLLAMGLSGANVLTF